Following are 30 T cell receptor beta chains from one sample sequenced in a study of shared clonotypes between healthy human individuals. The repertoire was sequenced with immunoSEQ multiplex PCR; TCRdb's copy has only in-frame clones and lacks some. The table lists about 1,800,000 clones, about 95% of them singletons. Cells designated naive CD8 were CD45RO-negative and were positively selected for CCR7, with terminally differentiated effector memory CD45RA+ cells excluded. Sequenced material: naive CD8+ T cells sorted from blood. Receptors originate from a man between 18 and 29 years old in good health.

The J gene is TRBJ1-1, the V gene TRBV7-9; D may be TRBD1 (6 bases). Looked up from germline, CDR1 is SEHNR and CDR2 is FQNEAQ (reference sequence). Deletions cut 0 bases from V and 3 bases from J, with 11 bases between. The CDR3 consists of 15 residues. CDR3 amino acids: CASSLARGADTEAFF. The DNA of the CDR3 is TGTGCCAGCAGCTTAGCGCGGGGGGCGGACACTGAAGCTTTCTTT.

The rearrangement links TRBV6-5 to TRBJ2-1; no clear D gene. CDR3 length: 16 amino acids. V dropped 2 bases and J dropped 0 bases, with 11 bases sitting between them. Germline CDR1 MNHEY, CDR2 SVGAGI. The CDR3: CASSYTSVGSYNEQFF. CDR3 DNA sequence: TGTGCCAGCAGTTACACCTCGGTCGGCTCCTACAATGAGCAGTTCTTC.

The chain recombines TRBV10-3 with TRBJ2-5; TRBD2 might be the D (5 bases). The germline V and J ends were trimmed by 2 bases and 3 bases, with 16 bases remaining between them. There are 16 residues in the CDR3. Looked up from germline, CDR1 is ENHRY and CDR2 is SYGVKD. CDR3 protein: CAISEPAGGGEETQYF. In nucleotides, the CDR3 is TGTGCCATCAGTGAGCCGGCTGGAGGAGGAGAAGAGACCCAGTACTTC.

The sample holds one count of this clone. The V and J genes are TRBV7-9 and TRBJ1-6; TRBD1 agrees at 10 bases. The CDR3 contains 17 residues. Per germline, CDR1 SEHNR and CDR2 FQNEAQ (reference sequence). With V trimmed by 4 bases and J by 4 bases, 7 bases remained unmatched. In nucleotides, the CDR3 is TGTGCCAGCAGCTCGGTCTCGGGACAGGGGTATAATTCACCCCTCCACTTT. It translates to CASSSVSGQGYNSPLHF. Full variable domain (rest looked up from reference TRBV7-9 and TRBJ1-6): DTGVSQNPRHKITKRGQNVTFRCDPISEHNRLYWYRQTLGQGPEFLTYFQNEAQLEKSRLLSDRFSAERPKGSFSTLEIQRTEQGDSAMYLCASSSVSGQGYNSPLHFGNGTRLTVT.

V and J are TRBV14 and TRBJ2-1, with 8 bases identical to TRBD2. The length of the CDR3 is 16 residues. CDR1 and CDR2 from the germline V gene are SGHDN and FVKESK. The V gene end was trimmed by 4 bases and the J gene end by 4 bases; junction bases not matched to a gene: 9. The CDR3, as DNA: TGTGCCAGCAGCCCGCTAGGTAGCGGGGTTTACAATGAGCAGTTCTTC. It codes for CASSPLGSGVYNEQFF.

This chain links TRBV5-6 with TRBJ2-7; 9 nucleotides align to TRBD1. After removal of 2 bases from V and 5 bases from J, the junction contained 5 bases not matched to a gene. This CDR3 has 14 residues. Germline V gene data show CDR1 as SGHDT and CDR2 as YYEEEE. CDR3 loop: CASSFGQGTHEQYF. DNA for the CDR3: TGTGCCAGCAGCTTCGGACAGGGGACCCACGAGCAGTACTTC.

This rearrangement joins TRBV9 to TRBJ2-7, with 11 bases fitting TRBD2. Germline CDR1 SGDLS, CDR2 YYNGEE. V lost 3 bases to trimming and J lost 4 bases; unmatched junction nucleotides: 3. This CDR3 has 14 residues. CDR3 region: CASSATSGTYEQYF. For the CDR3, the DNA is TGTGCCAGCAGCGCGACTAGCGGGACTTACGAGCAGTACTTC. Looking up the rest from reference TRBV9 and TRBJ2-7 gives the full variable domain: DSGVTQTPKHLITATGQRVTLRCSPRSGDLSVYWYQQSLDQGLQFLIQYYNGEERAKGNILERFSAQQFPDLHSELNLSSLELGDSALYFCASSATSGTYEQYFGPGTRLTVT.

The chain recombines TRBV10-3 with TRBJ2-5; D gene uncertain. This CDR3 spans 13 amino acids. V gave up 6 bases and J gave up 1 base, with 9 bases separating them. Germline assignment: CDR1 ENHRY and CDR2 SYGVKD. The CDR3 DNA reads TGTGCCATCAGAAGCATACTCCAAGAGACCCAGTACTTC. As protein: CAIRSILQETQYF.

The CDR3 protein is CASSLSQGTGELFF. The CDR3 DNA sequence: TGTGCCAGCAGTTTATCCCAGGGCACCGGGGAGCTGTTTTTT. This rearrangement joins TRBV28 to TRBJ2-2; tentatively, D is TRBD1 (5 bases). Germline lookup yields CDR1 MDHEN and CDR2 SYDVKM. The germline V and J ends were trimmed by 1 base and 4 bases, with 7 bases remaining between them. The CDR3 covers 14 residues.

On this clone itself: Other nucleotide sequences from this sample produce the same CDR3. The CDR3 reads CASSVWGSNTEAFF. DNA for the CDR3: TGTGCCAGCAGTGTCTGGGGCTCCAACACTGAAGCTTTCTTT. The chain joins TRBV6-1 to TRBJ1-1; maybe TRBD1 (5 bases). Germline lookup yields CDR1 MNHNS and CDR2 SASEGT. V gave up 4 bases and J gave up 2 bases, with 11 bases separating them. This CDR3 is 14 amino acids long.

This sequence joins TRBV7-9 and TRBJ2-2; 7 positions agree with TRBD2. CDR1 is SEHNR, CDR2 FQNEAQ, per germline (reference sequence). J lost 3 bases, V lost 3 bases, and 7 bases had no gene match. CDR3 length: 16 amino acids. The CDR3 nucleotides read TGTGCCAGCAGCTTCGATGGGAGGGGCGACACCGGGGAGCTGTTTTTT. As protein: CASSFDGRGDTGELFF.

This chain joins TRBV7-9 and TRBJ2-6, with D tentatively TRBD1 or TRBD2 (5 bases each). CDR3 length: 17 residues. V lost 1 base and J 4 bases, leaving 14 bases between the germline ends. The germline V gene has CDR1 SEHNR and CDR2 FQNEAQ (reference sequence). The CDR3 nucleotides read TGTGCCAGCAGCTTAGACCGGGACCGGGCAGGGGCCAACGTCCTGACTTTC. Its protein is CASSLDRDRAGANVLTF.

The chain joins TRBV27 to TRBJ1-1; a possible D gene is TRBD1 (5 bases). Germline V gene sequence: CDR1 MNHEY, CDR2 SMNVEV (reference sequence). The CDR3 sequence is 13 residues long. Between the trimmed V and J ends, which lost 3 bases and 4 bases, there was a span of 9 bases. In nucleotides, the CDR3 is TGTGCCAGCAGTTTCTGGGGCGGCACTGAAGCTTTCTTT. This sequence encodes CASSFWGGTEAFF.

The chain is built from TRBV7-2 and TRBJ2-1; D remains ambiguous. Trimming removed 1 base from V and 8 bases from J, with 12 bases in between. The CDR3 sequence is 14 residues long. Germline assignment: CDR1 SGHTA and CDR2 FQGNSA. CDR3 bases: TGTGCCAGCAGCTTAGTAGCCGCTTATGATGAGCAGTTCTTC. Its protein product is CASSLVAAYDEQFF. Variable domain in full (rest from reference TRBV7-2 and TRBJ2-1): GAGVSQSPSNKVTEKGKDVELRCDPISGHTALYWYRQSLGQGLEFLIYFQGNSAPDKSGLPSDRFSAERTGGSVSTLTIQRTQQEDSAVYLCASSLVAAYDEQFFGPGTRLTVL.

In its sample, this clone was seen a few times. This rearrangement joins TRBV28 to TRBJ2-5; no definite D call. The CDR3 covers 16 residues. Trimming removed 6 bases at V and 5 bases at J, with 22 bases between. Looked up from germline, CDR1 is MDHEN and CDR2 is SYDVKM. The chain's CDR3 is CASSLPPSYGVETQYF. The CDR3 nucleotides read TGTGCCAGCAGCCTACCCCCGTCCTATGGTGTGGAGACCCAGTACTTC.

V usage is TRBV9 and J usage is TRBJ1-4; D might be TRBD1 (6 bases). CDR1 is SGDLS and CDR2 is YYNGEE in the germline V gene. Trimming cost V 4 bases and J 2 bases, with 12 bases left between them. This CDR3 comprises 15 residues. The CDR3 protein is CASSSGGTTNEKLFF. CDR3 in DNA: TGTGCCAGCAGCAGCGGGGGCACGACTAATGAAAAACTGTTTTTT.

Here the CDR3 DNA reads TGTGCCAGCAGCTTTGGTAATGAAAAACTGTTTTTT. This gives the protein CASSFGNEKLFF. This rearrangement joins TRBV7-9 to TRBJ1-4, with D hard to call. Germline CDR1 SEHNR, CDR2 FQNEAQ (reference sequence). CDR3 length equals 12 residues. V gave up 3 bases and J gave up 4 bases, with 3 bases separating them.

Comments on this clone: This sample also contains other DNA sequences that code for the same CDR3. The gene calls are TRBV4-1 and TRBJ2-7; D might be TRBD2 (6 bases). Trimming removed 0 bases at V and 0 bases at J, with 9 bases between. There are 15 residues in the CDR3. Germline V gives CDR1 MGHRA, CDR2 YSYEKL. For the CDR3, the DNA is TGCGCCAGCAGCCAAGACACGGGAGTCTCCTACGAGCAGTACTTC. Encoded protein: CASSQDTGVSYEQYF.

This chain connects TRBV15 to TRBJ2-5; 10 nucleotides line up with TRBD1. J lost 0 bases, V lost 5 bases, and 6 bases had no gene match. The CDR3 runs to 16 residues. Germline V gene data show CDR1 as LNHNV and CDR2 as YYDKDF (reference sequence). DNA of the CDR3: TGTGCCACCAGCGCCGAGGGACAGGGGTACCAAGAGACCCAGTACTTC. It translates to CATSAEGQGYQETQYF.

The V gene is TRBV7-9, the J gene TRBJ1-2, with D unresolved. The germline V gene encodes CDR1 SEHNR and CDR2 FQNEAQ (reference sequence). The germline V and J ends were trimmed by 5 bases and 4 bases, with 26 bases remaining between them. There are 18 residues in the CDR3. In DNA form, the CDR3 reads TGTGCCAGCAGCCACACACTTACGACTACCTCTACTAGCTATGGCTACACCTTC. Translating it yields CASSHTLTTTSTSYGYTF.

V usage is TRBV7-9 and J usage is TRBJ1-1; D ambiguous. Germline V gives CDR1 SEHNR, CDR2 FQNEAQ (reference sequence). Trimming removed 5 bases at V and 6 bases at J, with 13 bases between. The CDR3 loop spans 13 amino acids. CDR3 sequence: CASSRGIAPEAFF. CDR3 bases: TGTGCCAGCAGCCGCGGGATAGCCCCTGAAGCTTTCTTT.

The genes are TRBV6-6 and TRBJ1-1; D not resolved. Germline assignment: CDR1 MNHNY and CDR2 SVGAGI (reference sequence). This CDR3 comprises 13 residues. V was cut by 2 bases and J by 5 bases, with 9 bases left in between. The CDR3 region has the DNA TGTGCCAGCAGTTACCCGGGTGGGACTGAAGCTTTCTTT. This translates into CASSYPGGTEAFF.

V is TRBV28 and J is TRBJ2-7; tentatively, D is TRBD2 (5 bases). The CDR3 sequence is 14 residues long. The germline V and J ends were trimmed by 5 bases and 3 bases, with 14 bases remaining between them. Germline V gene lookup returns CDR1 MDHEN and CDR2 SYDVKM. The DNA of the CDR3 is TGTGCCAGCAGTATGTCGGGATGGGACTACGAGCAGTACTTC. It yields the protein CASSMSGWDYEQYF.

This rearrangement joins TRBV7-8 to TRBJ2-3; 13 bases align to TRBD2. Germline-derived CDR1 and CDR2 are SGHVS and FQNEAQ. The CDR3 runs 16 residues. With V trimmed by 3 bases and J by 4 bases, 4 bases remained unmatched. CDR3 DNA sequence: TGTGCCAGCAGCTTCGGACTAGCGGGAGTGGCAGATACGCAGTATTTT. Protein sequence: CASSFGLAGVADTQYF.

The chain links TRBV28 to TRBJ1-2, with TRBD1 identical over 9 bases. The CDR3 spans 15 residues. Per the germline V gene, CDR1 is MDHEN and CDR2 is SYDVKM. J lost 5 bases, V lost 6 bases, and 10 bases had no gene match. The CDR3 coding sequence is TGTGCCAGCAGGTTACTACAGGGGGCGCTTTATGGCTACACCTTC. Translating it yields CASRLLQGALYGYTF.

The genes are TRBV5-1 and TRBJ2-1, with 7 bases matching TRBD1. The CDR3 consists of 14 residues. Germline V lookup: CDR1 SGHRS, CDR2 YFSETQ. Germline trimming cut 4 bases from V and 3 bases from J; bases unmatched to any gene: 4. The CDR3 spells CASSLRDSYNEQFF. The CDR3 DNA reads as TGCGCCAGCAGCCTACGGGACAGCTACAATGAGCAGTTCTTC.

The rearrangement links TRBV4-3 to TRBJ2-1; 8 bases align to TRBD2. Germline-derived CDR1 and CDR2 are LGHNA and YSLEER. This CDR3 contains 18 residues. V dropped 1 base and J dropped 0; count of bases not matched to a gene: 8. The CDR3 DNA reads TGCGCCAGCAGCCAAGTTTGGGCTAGCGGGCCCTCCTACAATGAGCAGTTCTTC. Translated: CASSQVWASGPSYNEQFF.

The CDR3 bases are TGTGCCAGCTCTGGTAACGGCAATGAGCAGTTCTTC. Encoded protein: CASSGNGNEQFF. V and J are TRBV9 and TRBJ2-1; D remains unclear. Per germline, CDR1 SGDLS and CDR2 YYNGEE. With 7 bases removed from V and 6 bases from J, the gap between germline ends came to 11 bases. The CDR3 is 12 residues long. The full variable domain, completed using reference TRBV9 and TRBJ2-1, is DSGVTQTPKHLITATGQRVTLRCSPRSGDLSVYWYQQSLDQGLQFLIQYYNGEERAKGNILERFSAQQFPDLHSELNLSSLELGDSALYFCASSGNGNEQFFGPGTRLTVL.

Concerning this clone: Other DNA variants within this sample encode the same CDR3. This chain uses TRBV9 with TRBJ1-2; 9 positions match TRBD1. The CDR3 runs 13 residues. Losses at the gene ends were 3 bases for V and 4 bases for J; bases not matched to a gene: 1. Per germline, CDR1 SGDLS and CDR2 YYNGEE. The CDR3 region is CASSETGGYGYTF. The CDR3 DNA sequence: TGTGCCAGCAGCGAGACAGGGGGCTATGGCTACACCTTC.

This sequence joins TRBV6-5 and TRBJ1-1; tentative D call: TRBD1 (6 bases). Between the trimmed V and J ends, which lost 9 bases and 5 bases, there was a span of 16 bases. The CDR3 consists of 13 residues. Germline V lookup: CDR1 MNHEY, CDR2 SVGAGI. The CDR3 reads CASTHGGATEAFF. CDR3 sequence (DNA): TGTGCCAGTACCCACGGGGGGGCGACTGAAGCTTTCTTT.